This TCR beta chain was obtained from a study of cytomegalovirus exposure and HLA in healthy donors. Across the study: Drawn from HLA-typed donors, approximately 85 million unique TCRs were held in an early data release.

In the PCR, 60 Vbeta and 13 Jbeta primers were used. Method: immunoSEQ multiplex PCR; TCRdb's copy keeps in-frame clones and lacks some. Of 140,000 or so clones detected, about 72% appear once; the ten largest clones hold more than 4%. Only a few counts were recorded for this clone. What it binds is unknown. Study findings and constraints: Prediction of most subjects' HLA-A and HLA-B alleles by TCR beta sequences was reportedly accurate. While the bulk of TCR sequences proved rare, some public TCRs turned up in many donors.

V gave up 6 bases and J gave up 10 bases; unmatched junction bases: 7. The CDR3 sequence is 13 residues long. Looked up from germline, CDR1 is MNHNS and CDR2 is SASEGT. The chain carries TRBV6-1 and TRBJ2-3; 10 bases are shared with TRBD1. The clonotype originates from a man aged 55 to 70 in good health and CMV-seronegative. Material: PBMCs. The CDR3, as DNA: TGTGCCAGCAGCCTGGGACAGGGGACTCCGCAGTATTTT. Translating gives CASSLGQGTPQYF.